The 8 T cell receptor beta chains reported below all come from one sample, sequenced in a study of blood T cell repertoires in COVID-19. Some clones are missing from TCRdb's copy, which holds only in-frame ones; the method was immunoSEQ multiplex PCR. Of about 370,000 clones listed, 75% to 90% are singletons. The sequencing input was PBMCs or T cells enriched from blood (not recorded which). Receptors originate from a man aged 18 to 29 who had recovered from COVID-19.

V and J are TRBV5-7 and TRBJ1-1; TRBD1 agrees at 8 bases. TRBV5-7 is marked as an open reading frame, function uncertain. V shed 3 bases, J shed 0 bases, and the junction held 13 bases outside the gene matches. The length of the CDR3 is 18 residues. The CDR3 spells CASSWGIGTGEMNTEAFF. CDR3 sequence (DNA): TGTGCCAGCAGCTGGGGAATTGGGACAGGCGAAATGAACACTGAAGCTTTCTTT.

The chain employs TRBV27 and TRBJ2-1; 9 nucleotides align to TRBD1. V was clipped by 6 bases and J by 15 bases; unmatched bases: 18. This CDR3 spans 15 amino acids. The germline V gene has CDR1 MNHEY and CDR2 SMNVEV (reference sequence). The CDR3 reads CASSYGRTGEVRSFF. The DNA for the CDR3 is TGTGCCAGCAGCTACGGGCGGACAGGGGAGGTCCGGTCGTTCTTC.

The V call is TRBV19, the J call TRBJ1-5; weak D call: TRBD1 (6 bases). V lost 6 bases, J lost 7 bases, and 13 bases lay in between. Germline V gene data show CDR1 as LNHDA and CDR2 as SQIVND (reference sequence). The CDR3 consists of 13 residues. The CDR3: CASSNSGGQPQHF. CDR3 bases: TGTGCCAGTAGCAACAGCGGGGGCCAGCCCCAGCATTTT. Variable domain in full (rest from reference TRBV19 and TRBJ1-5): DGGITQSPKYLFRKEGQNVTLSCEQNLNHDAMYWYRQDPGQGLRLIYYSQIVNDFQKGDIAEGYSVSREKKESFPLTVTSAQKNPTAFYLCASSNSGGQPQHFGDGTRLSIL.

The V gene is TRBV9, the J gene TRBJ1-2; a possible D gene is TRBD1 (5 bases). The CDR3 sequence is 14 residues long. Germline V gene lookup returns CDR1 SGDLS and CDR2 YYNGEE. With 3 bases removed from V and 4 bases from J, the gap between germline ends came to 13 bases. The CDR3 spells CASSGGTIGYGYTF. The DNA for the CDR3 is TGTGCCAGCAGCGGCGGGACCATCGGCTATGGCTACACCTTC.

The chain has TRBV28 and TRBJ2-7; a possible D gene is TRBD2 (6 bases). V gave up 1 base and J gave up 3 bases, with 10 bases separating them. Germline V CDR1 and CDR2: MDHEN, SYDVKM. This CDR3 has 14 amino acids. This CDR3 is CASSLSGTRYEQYF. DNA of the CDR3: TGTGCCAGCAGTTTATCGGGGACTCGCTACGAGCAGTACTTC.

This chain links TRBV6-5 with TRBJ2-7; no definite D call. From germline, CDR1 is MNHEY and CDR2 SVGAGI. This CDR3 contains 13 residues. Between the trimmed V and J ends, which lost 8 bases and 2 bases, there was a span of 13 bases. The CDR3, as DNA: TGTGCCAGCGCGCGCACCGCACCCTACGAGCAGTACTTC. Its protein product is CASARTAPYEQYF.

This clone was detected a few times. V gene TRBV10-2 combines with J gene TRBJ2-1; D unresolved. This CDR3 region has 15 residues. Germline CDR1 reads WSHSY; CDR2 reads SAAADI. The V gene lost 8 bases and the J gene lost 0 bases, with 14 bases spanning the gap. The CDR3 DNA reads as TGCGCCAGCCTCATGACTCTCTTCTCCTACAATGAGCAGTTCTTC. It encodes CASLMTLFSYNEQFF.

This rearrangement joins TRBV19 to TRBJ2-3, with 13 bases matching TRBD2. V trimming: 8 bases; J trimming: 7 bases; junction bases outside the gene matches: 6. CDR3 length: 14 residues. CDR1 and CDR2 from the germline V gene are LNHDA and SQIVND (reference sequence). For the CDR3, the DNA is TGTGCCAGTGGGACTAGCGGGGCCCCCCATACGCAGTATTTT. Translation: CASGTSGAPHTQYF.